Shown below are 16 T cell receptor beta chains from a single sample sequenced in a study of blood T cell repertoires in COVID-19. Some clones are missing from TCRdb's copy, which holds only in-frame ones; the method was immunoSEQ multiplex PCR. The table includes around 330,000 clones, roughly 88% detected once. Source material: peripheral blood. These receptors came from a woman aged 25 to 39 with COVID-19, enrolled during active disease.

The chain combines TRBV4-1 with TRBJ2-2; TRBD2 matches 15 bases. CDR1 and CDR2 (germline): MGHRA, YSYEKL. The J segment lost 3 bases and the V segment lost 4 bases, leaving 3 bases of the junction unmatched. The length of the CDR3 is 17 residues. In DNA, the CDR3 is TGCGCCAGCAGCCTGGGACTAGCGGGGGGATACACCGGGGAGCTGTTTTTT. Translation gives CASSLGLAGGYTGELFF.

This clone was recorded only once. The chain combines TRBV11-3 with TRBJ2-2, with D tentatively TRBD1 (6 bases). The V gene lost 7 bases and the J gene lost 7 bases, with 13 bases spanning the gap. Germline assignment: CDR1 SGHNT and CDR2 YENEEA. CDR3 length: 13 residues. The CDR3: CASTVQGDGELFF. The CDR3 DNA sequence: TGTGCCAGCACGGTACAGGGTGACGGGGAGCTGTTTTTT.

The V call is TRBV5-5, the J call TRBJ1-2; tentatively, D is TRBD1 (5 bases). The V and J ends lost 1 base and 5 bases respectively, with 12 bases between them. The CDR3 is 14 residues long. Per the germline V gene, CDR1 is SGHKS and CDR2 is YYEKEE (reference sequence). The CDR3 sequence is CASSLMQGRYGYTF. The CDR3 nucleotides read TGTGCCAGCAGCTTGATGCAGGGCCGATATGGCTACACCTTC.

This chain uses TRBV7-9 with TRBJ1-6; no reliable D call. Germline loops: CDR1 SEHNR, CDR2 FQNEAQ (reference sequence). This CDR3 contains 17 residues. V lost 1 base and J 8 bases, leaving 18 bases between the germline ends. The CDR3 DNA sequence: TGTGCCAGCAGCTTAGTTGGGTCAGGCCTAATCCATTCACCCCTCCACTTT. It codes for CASSLVGSGLIHSPLHF.

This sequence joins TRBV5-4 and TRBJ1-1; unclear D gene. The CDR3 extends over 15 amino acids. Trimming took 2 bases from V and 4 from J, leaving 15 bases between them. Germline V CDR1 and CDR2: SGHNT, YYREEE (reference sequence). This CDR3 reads CASSFPGGSGTEAFF. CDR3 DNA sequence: TGTGCCAGCAGCTTCCCTGGTGGGTCGGGCACTGAAGCTTTCTTT. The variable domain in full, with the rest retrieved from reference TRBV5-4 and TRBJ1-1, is ETGVTQSPTHLIKTRGQQVTLRCSSQSGHNTVSWYQQALGQGPQFIFQYYREEENGRGNFPPRFSGLQFPNYSSELNVNALELDDSALYLCASSFPGGSGTEAFFGQGTRLTVV.

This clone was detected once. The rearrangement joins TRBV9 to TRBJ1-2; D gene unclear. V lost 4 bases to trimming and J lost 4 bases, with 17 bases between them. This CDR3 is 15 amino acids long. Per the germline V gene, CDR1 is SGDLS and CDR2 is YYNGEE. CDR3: CASSSWGVKAYGYTF. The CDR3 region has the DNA TGTGCCAGCAGCTCCTGGGGAGTTAAGGCCTATGGCTACACCTTC. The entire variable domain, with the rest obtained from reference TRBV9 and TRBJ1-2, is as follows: DSGVTQTPKHLITATGQRVTLRCSPRSGDLSVYWYQQSLDQGLQFLIQYYNGEERAKGNILERFSAQQFPDLHSELNLSSLELGDSALYFCASSSWGVKAYGYTFGSGTRLTVV.

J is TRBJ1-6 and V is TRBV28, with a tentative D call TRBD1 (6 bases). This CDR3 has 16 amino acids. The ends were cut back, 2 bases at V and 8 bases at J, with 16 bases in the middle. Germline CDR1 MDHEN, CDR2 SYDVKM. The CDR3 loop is CASSLPVTGNDSPLHF. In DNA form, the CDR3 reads TGTGCCAGCAGTTTACCCGTAACAGGGAACGATTCACCCCTCCACTTT.

The CDR3 spells CASRGHSSGTDTQYF. The DNA of the CDR3 is TGTGCCAGCAGGGGACACTCCTCCGGTACAGATACGCAGTATTTT. The rearrangement links TRBV6-5 to TRBJ2-3; a weak D match, TRBD1 (6 bases). CDR1 MNHEY and CDR2 SVGAGI come from the germline V gene. This CDR3 contains 15 residues. V lost 6 bases to trimming and J lost 3 bases, with 16 bases between them.

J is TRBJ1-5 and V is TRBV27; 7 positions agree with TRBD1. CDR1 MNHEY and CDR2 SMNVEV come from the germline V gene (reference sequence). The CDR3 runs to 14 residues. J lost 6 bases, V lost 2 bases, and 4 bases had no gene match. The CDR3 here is CASSLRGGPQPQHF. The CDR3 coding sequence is TGTGCCAGCAGTTTAAGAGGGGGCCCTCAGCCCCAGCATTTT.

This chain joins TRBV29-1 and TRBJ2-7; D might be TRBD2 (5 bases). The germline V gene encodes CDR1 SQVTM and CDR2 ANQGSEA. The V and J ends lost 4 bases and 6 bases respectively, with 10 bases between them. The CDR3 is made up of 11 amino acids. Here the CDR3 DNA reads TGCAGCGTTGTCGGACTCACCGAGCAGTACTTC. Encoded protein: CSVVGLTEQYF.

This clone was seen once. CDR3 DNA sequence: TGTGCCAGCAGCCTGGACAGGGGGATCTTTTCTTCACCCCTCCACTTT. Translated: CASSLDRGIFSSPLHF. The chain joins TRBV6-6 to TRBJ1-6; 10 nucleotides match TRBD1. Trimming at V came to 6 bases and at J to 9 bases, leaving 11 bases not matched to a gene. Germline V gives CDR1 MNHNY, CDR2 SVGAGI (reference sequence). The CDR3 has 16 residues.

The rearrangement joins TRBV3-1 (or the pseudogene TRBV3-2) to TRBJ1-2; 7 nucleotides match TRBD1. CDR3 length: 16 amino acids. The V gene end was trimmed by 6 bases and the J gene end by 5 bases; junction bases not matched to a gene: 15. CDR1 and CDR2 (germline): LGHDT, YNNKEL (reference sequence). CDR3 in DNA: TGTGCCAGCAGTCCAACTCGAGGGGGCAGGGTGTATGGCTACACCTTC. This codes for CASSPTRGGRVYGYTF.

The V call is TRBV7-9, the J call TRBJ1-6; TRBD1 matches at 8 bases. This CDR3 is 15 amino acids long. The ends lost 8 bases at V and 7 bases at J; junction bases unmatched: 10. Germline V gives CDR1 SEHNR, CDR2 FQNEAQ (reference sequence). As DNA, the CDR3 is TGTGCCAGCGGATGGGCAGGGGGCTCGAATTCACCCCTCCACTTT. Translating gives CASGWAGGSNSPLHF.

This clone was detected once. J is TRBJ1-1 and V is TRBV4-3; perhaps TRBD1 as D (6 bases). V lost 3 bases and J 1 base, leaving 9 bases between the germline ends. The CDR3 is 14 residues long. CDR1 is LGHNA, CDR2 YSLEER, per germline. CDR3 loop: CASSHLTGNTEAFF. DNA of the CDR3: TGCGCCAGCAGCCACCTGACAGGGAACACTGAAGCTTTCTTT.

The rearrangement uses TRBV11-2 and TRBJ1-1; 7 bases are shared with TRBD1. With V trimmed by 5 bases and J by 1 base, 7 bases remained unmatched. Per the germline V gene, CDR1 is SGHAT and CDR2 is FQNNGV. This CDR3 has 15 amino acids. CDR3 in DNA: TGTGCCAGCAGCACTCCTCGGACAGGGAACACTGAAGCTTTCTTT. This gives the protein CASSTPRTGNTEAFF.

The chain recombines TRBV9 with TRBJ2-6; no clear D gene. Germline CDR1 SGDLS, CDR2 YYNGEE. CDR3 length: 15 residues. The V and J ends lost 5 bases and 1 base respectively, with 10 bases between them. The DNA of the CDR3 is TGTGCCAGCAGTAGAGTGGTGTCTGGGGCCAACGTCCTGACTTTC. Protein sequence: CASSRVVSGANVLTF. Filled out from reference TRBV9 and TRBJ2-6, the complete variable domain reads DSGVTQTPKHLITATGQRVTLRCSPRSGDLSVYWYQQSLDQGLQFLIQYYNGEERAKGNILERFSAQQFPDLHSELNLSSLELGDSALYFCASSRVVSGANVLTFGAGSRLTVL.